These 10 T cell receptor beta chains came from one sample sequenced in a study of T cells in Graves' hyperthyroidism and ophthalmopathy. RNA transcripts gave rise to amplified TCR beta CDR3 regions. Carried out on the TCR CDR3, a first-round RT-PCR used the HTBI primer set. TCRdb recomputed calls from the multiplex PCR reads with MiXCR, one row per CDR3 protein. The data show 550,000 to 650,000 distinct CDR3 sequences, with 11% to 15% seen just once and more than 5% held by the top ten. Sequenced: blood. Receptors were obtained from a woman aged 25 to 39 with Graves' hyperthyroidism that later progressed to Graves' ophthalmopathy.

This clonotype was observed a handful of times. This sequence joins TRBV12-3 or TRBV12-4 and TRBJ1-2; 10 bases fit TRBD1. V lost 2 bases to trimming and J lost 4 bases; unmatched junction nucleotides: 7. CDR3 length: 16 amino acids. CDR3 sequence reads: CASSLSGTGDLYGYTF. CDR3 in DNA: TGTGCCAGCAGTTTATCTGGGACAGGGGACCTCTATGGCTACACCTTC.

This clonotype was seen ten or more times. CDR3 amino acids: CSASWGYYGYTF. DNA of the CDR3: TGCAGTGCTAGTTGGGGGTACTATGGCTACACCTTC. The V and J genes are TRBV20-1 and TRBJ1-2; weak D call: TRBD1 (5 bases). Trimming took 3 bases from V and 3 from J, leaving 8 bases between them. Germline V gene data show CDR1 as DFQATT and CDR2 as SNEGSKA (reference sequence). The CDR3 is 12 amino acids.

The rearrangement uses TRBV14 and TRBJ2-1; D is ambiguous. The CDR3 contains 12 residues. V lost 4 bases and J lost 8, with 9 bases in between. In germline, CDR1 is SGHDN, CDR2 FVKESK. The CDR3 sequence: CASSPPDHEQFF. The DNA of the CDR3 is TGTGCCAGCAGCCCCCCAGACCATGAGCAGTTCTTC. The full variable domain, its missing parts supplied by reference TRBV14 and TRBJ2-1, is EAGVTQFPSHSVIEKGQTVTLRCDPISGHDNLYWYRRVMGKEIKFLLHFVKESKQDESGMPNNRFLAERTGGTYSTLKVQPAELEDSGVYFCASSPPDHEQFFGPGTRLTVL.

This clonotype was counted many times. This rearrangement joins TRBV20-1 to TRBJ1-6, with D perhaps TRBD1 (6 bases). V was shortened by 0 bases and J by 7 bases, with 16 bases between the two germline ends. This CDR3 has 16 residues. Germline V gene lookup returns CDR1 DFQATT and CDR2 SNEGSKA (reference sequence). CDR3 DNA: TGCAGTGCTAGAGATGCAGGGGCCCTAAGAAATTCACCCCTCCACTTT. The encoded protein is CSARDAGALRNSPLHF.

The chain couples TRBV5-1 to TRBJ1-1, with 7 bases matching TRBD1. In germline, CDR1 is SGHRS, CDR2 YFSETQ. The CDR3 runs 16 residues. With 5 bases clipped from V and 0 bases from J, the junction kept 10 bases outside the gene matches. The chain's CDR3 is CASRAGTASLNTEAFF. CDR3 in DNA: TGCGCCAGCAGGGCCGGGACAGCCTCACTGAACACTGAAGCTTTCTTT. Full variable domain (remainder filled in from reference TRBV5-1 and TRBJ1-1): KAGVTQTPRYLIKTRGQQVTLSCSPISGHRSVSWYQQTPGQGLQFLFEYFSETQRNKGNFPGRFSGRQFSNSRSEMNVSTLELGDSALYLCASRAGTASLNTEAFFGQGTRLTVV.

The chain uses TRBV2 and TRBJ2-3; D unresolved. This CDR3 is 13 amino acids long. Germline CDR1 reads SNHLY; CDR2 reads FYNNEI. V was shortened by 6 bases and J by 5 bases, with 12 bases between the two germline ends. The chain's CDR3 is CASSPATLDTQYF. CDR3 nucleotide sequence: TGTGCCAGCAGCCCAGCCACTCTAGATACGCAGTATTTT. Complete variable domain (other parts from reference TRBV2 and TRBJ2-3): EPEVTQTPSHQVTQMGQEVILRCVPISNHLYFYWYRQILGQKVEFLVSFYNNEISEKSEIFDDQFSVERPDGSNFTLKIRSTKLEDSAMYFCASSPATLDTQYFGPGTRLTVL.

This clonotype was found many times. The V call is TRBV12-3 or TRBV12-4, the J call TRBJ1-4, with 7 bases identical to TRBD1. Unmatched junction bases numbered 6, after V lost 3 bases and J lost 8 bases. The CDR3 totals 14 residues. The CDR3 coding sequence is TGTGCCAGCAGTTTCGCAGGGGGGGCCGAAAAACTGTTTTTT. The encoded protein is CASSFAGGAEKLFF.

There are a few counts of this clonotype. The CDR3 region is CASSHTSGRVTETQYF. Here the CDR3 DNA reads TGTGCCAGCAGTCACACTAGCGGGAGGGTAACCGAGACCCAGTACTTC. The chain is built from TRBV9 and TRBJ2-5; 13 bases line up with TRBD2. V was pared by 5 bases and J by 5 bases, with 9 bases of the junction left unmatched. Germline values: CDR1 SGDLS, CDR2 YYNGEE. The CDR3 extends over 16 amino acids.

As DNA, the CDR3 is TGCGCCAGCAGCCAAGGGGGTACGGGACAGTTAAGCAATCAGCCCCAGCATTTT. Residues: CASSQGGTGQLSNQPQHF. The chain employs TRBV4-1 and TRBJ1-5; 7 nucleotides match TRBD1. This CDR3 has 18 amino acids. The V segment lost 1 base and the J segment 1 base; nucleotides outside the gene matches: 10. CDR1 and CDR2 (germline): MGHRA, YSYEKL.

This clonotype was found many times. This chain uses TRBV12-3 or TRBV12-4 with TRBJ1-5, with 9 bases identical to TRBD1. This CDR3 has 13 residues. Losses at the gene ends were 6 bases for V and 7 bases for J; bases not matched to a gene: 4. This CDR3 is CASSRGQGQPQHF. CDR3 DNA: TGTGCCAGCAGCCGTGGACAGGGGCAGCCCCAGCATTTT.